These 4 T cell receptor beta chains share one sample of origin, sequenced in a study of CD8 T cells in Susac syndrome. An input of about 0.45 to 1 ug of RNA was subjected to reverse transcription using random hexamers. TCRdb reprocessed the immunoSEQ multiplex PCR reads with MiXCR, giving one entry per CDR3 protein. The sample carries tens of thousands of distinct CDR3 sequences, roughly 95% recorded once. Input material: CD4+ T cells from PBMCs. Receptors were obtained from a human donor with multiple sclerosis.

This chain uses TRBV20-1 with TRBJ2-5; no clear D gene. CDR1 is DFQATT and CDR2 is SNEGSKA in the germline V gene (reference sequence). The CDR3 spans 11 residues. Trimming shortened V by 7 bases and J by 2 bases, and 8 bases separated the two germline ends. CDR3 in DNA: TGCAGTGGAACGTTGCAAGAGACCCAGTACTTC. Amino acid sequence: CSGTLQETQYF.

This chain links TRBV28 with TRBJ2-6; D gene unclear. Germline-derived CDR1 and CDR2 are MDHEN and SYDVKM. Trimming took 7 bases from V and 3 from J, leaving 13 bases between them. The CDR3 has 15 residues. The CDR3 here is CASTLAPVGANVLTF. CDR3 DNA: TGTGCCAGCACCCTCGCCCCAGTTGGGGCCAACGTCCTGACTTTC.

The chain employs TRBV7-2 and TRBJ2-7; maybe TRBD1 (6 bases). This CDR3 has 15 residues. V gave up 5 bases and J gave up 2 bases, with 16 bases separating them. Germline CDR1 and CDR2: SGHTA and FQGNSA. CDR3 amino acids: CASSDQGLGAYEQYF. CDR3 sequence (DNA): TGTGCCAGCAGCGATCAGGGGTTGGGAGCCTACGAGCAGTACTTC. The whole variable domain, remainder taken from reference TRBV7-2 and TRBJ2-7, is GAGVSQSPSNKVTEKGKDVELRCDPISGHTALYWYRQSLGQGLEFLIYFQGNSAPDKSGLPSDRFSAERTGGSVSTLTIQRTQQEDSAVYLCASSDQGLGAYEQYFGPGTRLTVT.

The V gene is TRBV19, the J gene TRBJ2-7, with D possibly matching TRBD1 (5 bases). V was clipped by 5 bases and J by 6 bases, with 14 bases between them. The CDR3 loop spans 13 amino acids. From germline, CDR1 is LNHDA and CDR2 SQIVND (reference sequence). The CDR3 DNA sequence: TGTGCCAGTAGTCCGCGACAGTTTGGCGAGCAGTACTTC. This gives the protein CASSPRQFGEQYF.